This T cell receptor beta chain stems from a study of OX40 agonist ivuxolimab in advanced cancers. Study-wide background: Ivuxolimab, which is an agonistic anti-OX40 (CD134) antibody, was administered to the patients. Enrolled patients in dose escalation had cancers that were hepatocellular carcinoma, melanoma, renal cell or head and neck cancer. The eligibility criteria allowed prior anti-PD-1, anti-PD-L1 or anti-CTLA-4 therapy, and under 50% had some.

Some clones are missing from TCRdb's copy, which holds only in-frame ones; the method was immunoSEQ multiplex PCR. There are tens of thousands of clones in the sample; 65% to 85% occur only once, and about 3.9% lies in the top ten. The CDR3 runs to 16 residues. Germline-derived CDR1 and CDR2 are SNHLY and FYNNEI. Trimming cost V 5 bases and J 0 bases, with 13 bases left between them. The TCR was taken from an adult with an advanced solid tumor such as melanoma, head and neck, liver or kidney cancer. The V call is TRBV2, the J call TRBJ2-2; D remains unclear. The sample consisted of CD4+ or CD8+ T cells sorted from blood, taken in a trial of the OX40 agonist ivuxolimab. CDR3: CASSLAGHANTGELFF. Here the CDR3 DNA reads TGTGCCAGCAGTTTAGCCGGGCACGCGAACACCGGGGAGCTGTTTTTT.